These T cell receptor beta chains were read from a single sample in a study of cytomegalovirus exposure and HLA in healthy donors. The protocol was immunoSEQ multiplex PCR, while the TCRdb copy is restricted to in-frame clones and leaves out a portion. Here the sample spans about 180,000 clones, around three quarters being singletons. Sequenced input: PBMCs. The receptors here all came from a man aged 40-55 years in good health and CMV-seronegative. CDR3s include the opening cysteine and the closing phenylalanine or tryptophan. D genes are given only for firm matches. Clone size, where shown, is once, few, many, or a class for clones that have expanded.

d_gene | j_gene | len | abundance | v_gene | CDR3aa | CDR3nt
NA | TRBJ1-4 | 15 | NA | TRBV11-2 | CASSLDSYTREKLFF | TGTGCCAGCAGCTTAGATTCGTATACCAGGGAAAAACTGTTTTTT
TRBD1 | TRBJ1-3 | 15 | NA | TRBV5-5 | CASSRTGTEGNTIYF | TGTGCCAGCAGCCGGACAGGAACAGAAGGAAACACCATATATTTT
NA | TRBJ2-7 | 13 | NA | TRBV10-3 | CATTREISYEQYF | TGTGCCACTACCCGGGAAATCTCCTACGAGCAGTACTTC
TRBD1 | TRBJ2-7 | 15 | NA | TRBV7-9 | CASSFFRDSSYEQYF | TGTGCCAGCAGCTTTTTCCGGGACAGCTCCTACGAGCAGTACTTC
NA | TRBJ2-7 | 13 | once | TRBV4-3 | CASSQDLRYEQYF | TGCGCCAGCAGCCAAGATCTCCGCTACGAGCAGTACTTC
NA | TRBJ1-1 | 15 | few | TRBV7-9 | CASSLVSSGNTEAFF | TGTGCCAGCAGCTTAGTTTCCAGTGGGAACACTGAAGCTTTCTTT
NA | TRBJ2-3 | 17 | NA | TRBV4-3 | CASSQDRSGGVGDTQYF | TGCGCCAGCAGCCAAGATAGGTCCGGGGGAGTAGGAGATACGCAGTATTTT
NA | TRBJ1-1 | 13 | NA | TRBV4-3 | CASSQVRDTEAFF | TGCGCCAGCAGCCAAGTACGGGACACTGAAGCTTTCTTT
TRBD1 | TRBJ2-3 | 17 | NA | TRBV5-1 | CASSSGTGAISTDTQYF | TGCGCCAGCAGCAGCGGGACAGGGGCAATTAGCACAGATACGCAGTATTTT
NA | TRBJ2-1 | 13 | few | TRBV29-1 | CSVEDWQDNEQFF | TGCAGCGTTGAAGATTGGCAGGACAATGAGCAGTTCTTC
TRBD1 | TRBJ2-5 | 14 | NA | TRBV5-8 | CASSPRQGWETQYF | TGTGCCAGCAGCCCCAGACAGGGGTGGGAGACCCAGTACTTC
NA | TRBJ2-2 | 16 | NA | TRBV10-3 | CAISVFAGTNTGELFF | TGTGCCATCAGTGTGTTCGCAGGGACGAACACCGGGGAGCTGTTTTTT
TRBD1 | TRBJ2-5 | 14 | NA | TRBV4-3 | CASSRTGQEETQYF | TGCGCCAGCAGCCGGACCGGACAGGAAGAGACCCAGTACTTC
NA | TRBJ2-5 | 14 | NA | TRBV2 | CASSGSRGGETQYF | TGTGCCAGCAGTGGGTCTCGGGGTGGAGAGACCCAGTACTTC
TRBD2 | TRBJ2-1 | 17 | NA | TRBV4-3 | CASSQDVRSGGAHEQFF | TGCGCCAGCAGCCAAGATGTGAGGAGCGGGGGGGCACATGAGCAGTTCTTC
NA | TRBJ2-5 | 15 | NA | TRBV9 | CASSPSPGGVETQYF | TGTGCCAGCAGCCCTTCACCCGGAGGGGTTGAGACCCAGTACTTC
NA | TRBJ2-1 | 13 | NA | TRBV27 | CASSWGQGAPAFF | NA
NA | TRBJ1-3 | 16 | NA | TRBV10-2 | CASSVGLGGHGNTIYF | TGCGCCAGCAGTGTTGGGCTGGGGGGGCACGGAAACACCATATATTTT
NA | TRBJ2-3 | 18 | NA | TRBV6-1 | CASSEEGRGGGFTDTQYF | TGTGCCAGCAGTGAAGAGGGGAGAGGCGGGGGCTTTACAGATACGCAGTATTTT
TRBD1 | TRBJ1-3 | 13 | NA | TRBV29-1 | CSVKDRVGNTIYF | TGCAGCGTCAAGGACAGGGTCGGAAACACCATATATTTT
NA | TRBJ2-2 | 13 | once | TRBV7-9 | CASSSTGLGELFF | TGTGCCAGCAGCTCTACAGGGCTCGGGGAGCTGTTTTTT
TRBD2 | TRBJ2-1 | 14 | NA | TRBV4-1 | CASSQEGLAGTEFF | TGCGCCAGCAGCCAAGAGGGACTAGCGGGAACAGAGTTCTTC
TRBD1 | TRBJ1-4 | 14 | NA | TRBV9 | CASSARQGPEKLFF | TGTGCCAGCAGCGCTCGACAGGGCCCTGAAAAACTGTTTTTT
TRBD1 | TRBJ1-1 | 15 | NA | TRBV29-1 | CSVDSQGALYGEAFF | TGCAGCGTTGATTCACAGGGGGCTTTATATGGTGAAGCTTTCTTT
NA | TRBJ2-1 | 16 | NA | TRBV4-1 | CASSQGGFISYNEQFF | TGCGCCAGCAGCCAAGGGGGCTTTATTTCCTACAATGAGCAGTTCTTC
NA | TRBJ2-5 | 17 | few | TRBV19 | CASRRGGGRRGKETQYF | TGTGCCAGTCGACGAGGGGGAGGGCGGCGGGGGAAAGAGACCCAGTACTTC
NA | TRBJ1-4 | 15 | NA | TRBV6-1 | CASSVVRRTNEKLFF | TGTGCCAGCAGTGTGGTTAGGAGAACTAATGAAAAACTGTTTTTT
TRBD1 | TRBJ1-4 | 15 | once | TRBV28 | CASSLTGERNEKLFF | TGTGCCAGCAGCCTTACAGGGGAGAGGAATGAAAAACTGTTTTTT
NA | TRBJ2-7 | 14 | NA | TRBV10-1 | CASSPGSLSYEQYF | TGCGCCAGCAGTCCCGGGAGCCTCTCCTACGAGCAGTACTTC
NA | TRBJ2-3 | 14 | NA | TRBV5-1 | CASKEGLAGDTQYF | TGCGCCAGCAAGGAGGGCCTAGCCGGGGATACGCAGTATTTT
TRBD1 | TRBJ2-7 | 15 | NA | TRBV5-1 | CASSPLGQGSTEQYF | TGCGCCAGCAGCCCCTTGGGACAGGGGTCCACCGAGCAGTACTTC
TRBD2 | TRBJ2-1 | 14 | NA | TRBV7-9 | CASSLGLAGGPQFF | TGTGCCAGCAGCCTAGGGCTAGCGGGGGGGCCCCAGTTCTTC
NA | TRBJ1-5 | 15 | few | TRBV5-6 | CASSLGGGLNQPQHF | TGTGCCAGCAGCTTGGGGGGGGGCTTAAATCAGCCCCAGCATTTT
NA | TRBJ2-6 | 18 | NA | TRBV18 | CASSPLQFQGTGANVLTF | TGTGCCAGCTCACCACTACAATTCCAGGGGACCGGGGCCAACGTCCTGACTTTC
TRBD2 | TRBJ2-5 | 13 | NA | TRBV6-6 | CASRRGGWETQYF | TGTGCCAGCAGGCGGGGGGGCTGGGAGACCCAGTACTTC
TRBD1 | TRBJ1-1 | 17 | NA | TRBV7-2 | CASSSRGQAEGRFRAFF | TGTGCCAGCAGCTCAAGGGGACAGGCGGAGGGGAGATTCAGAGCTTTCTTT
NA | TRBJ1-1 | 12 | NA | TRBV2 | CASSSSGREAFF | TGTGCCAGCAGTTCTTCTGGGAGGGAAGCTTTCTTT
TRBD1 | TRBJ2-1 | 13 | once | TRBV27 | CASSLDRGSEQFF | TGTGCCAGCAGCCTGGACAGGGGTAGTGAGCAGTTCTTC
TRBD1 | TRBJ1-5 | 15 | NA | TRBV6-5 | CASRPDRDANQPQHF | TGTGCCAGCAGACCAGACAGGGATGCCAATCAGCCCCAGCATTTT
TRBD1 | TRBJ2-3 | 16 | NA | TRBV28 | CASSLPGQVKADTQYF | TGTGCCAGCAGCTTGCCGGGACAGGTTAAGGCAGATACGCAGTATTTT
NA | TRBJ1-1 | 15 | NA | TRBV7-2 | CASSPLWTVNTEAFF | TGTGCCAGCAGCCCCCTATGGACAGTGAACACTGAAGCTTTCTTT
NA | TRBJ2-2 | 17 | NA | TRBV7-3 | CASSLMLTGSNTGELFF | TGTGCCAGCAGCTTAATGCTGACTGGATCGAACACCGGGGAGCTGTTTTTT
NA | TRBJ2-7 | 14 | NA | TRBV6-5 | CASSPKGLTYEQYF | TGTGCCAGCAGCCCGAAGGGGCTCACCTACGAGCAGTACTTC
TRBD1 | TRBJ1-4 | 14 | NA | TRBV7-9 | CASSFGTGLEKLFF | TGTGCCAGCAGCTTCGGGACAGGGCTTGAAAAACTGTTTTTT
NA | TRBJ2-7 | 16 | NA | TRBV11-2 | CASSSLDGVSNYEQYF | TGTGCCAGCAGCTCATTGGACGGGGTCAGTAACTACGAGCAGTACTTC
NA | TRBJ1-6 | 15 | NA | TRBV9 | CASSVVQGGNSPLHF | TGTGCCAGCAGCGTCGTACAGGGTGGGAATTCACCCCTCCACTTT
NA | TRBJ1-5 | 13 | NA | TRBV30 | CAWTQGTNQPQHF | TGTGCCTGGACCCAGGGGACCAATCAGCCCCAGCATTTT